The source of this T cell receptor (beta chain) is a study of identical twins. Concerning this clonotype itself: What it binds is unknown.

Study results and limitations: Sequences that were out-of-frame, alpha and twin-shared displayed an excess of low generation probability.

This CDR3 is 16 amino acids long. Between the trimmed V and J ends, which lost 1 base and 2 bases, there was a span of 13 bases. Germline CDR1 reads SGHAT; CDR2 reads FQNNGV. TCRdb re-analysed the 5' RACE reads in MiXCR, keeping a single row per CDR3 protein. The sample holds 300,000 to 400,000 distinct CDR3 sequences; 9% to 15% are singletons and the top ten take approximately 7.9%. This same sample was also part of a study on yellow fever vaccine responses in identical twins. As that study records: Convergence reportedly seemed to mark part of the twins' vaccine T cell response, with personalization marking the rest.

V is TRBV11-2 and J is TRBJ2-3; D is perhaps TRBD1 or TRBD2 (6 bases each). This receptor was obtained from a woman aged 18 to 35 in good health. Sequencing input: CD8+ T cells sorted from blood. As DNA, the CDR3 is TGTGCCAGCAGCTTAGTTGGGGGGCGCGTCACAGATACGCAGTATTTT. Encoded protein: CASSLVGGRVTDTQYF.